Listed here are 21 T cell receptor beta chains from one sample, sequenced in a study of cytomegalovirus exposure and HLA in healthy donors. The PCR contained 60 Vbeta and 13 Jbeta primers. The method was immunoSEQ multiplex PCR; TCRdb's version includes in-frame clones alone and lacks a portion of them. Found here are roughly 150,000 clones, approximately 80% of them singletons; the top ten hold roughly 4%. Material for sequencing was PBMCs. These receptor sequences come from a woman aged 40-49 years in good health and CMV-seropositive.

The V call is TRBV19, the J call TRBJ2-2, with D possibly TRBD1 on 6 matching bases. Germline CDR1 LNHDA, CDR2 SQIVND (reference sequence). The CDR3 runs 15 residues. Trimming cost V 3 bases and J 1 base, with 9 bases left between them. The CDR3 loop reads CASSIQGQNTGELFF. DNA of the CDR3: TGTGCCAGTAGTATCCAGGGACAGAACACCGGGGAGCTGTTTTTT.

The chain couples TRBV7-9 to TRBJ1-2, with D hard to call. Trimming removed 0 bases from V and 8 bases from J, with 10 bases in between. The CDR3 extends over 13 amino acids. Germline V lookup: CDR1 SEHNR, CDR2 FQNEAQ (reference sequence). CDR3 amino acids: CASSLALEEGYTF. DNA of the CDR3: TGTGCCAGCAGCTTAGCGCTGGAGGAAGGCTACACCTTC.

The chain is built from TRBV30 and TRBJ1-2; D gene unclear. The V end lost 2 bases, the J end lost 8 bases, and 12 bases lay between the germline ends. The CDR3 totals 12 residues. Germline V gene data show CDR1 as GTSNPN and CDR2 as SVGIG (reference sequence). The CDR3 nucleotides read TGTGCCTGGAGTATCCGGCAGGCCGGCTACACCTTC. Translated: CAWSIRQAGYTF.

The chain is built from TRBV7-9 and TRBJ2-7; 7 nucleotides match TRBD1. The CDR3 totals 13 residues. CDR1 and CDR2 (germline): SEHNR, FQNEAQ (reference sequence). The V segment lost 5 bases and the J segment 2 bases; nucleotides outside the gene matches: 3. For the CDR3, the DNA is TGTGCCAGCAGCCGGGGACAGACCTACGAGCAGTACTTC. This codes for CASSRGQTYEQYF.

This chain joins TRBV9 and TRBJ1-4; a possible D gene is TRBD1 (6 bases). The CDR3 has 15 residues. The V gene's germline CDR1 is SGDLS and CDR2 YYNGEE. The V gene lost 3 bases and the J gene lost 5 bases, with 14 bases spanning the gap. The CDR3 DNA is TGTGCCAGCAGCGAGGACAGCGGGGCAAATGAAAAACTGTTTTTT. Translating it yields CASSEDSGANEKLFF.

The V and J genes are TRBV28 and TRBJ1-1, with 11 bases identical to TRBD1. This CDR3 contains 15 residues. Trimming cost V 5 bases and J 3 bases; bases outside gene matches: 5. CDR1 is MDHEN, CDR2 SYDVKM, per germline. The CDR3 DNA reads TGTGCCAGCAGTCAAGGGACAGGGGGTTACACTGAAGCTTTCTTT. It specifies CASSQGTGGYTEAFF.

The chain uses TRBV10-2 and TRBJ1-1; D call uncertain. The CDR3 loop spans 13 amino acids. Germline V gives CDR1 WSHSY, CDR2 SAAADI. V dropped 11 bases and J dropped 1 base, with 14 bases sitting between them. CDR3: CAANVNKNTEAFF. CDR3 sequence (DNA): TGCGCCGCCAACGTCAACAAGAACACTGAAGCTTTCTTT.

J is TRBJ2-4 and V is TRBV18; D is perhaps TRBD2 (5 bases). The V gene's germline CDR1 is KGHSH and CDR2 LQKENI. Trimming removed 5 bases at V and 7 bases at J, with 12 bases between. CDR3 length: 13 amino acids. DNA of the CDR3: TGTGCCAGCTCAACGGGATCTTTCAACATTCAGTACTTC. This translates into CASSTGSFNIQYF.

This clone has a single count. This chain uses TRBV5-4 with TRBJ2-5; TRBD1 might be the D (6 bases). The CDR3 contains 14 residues. V lost 6 bases, J lost 2 bases, and 14 bases lay in between. CDR1 and CDR2 from the germline V gene are SGHNT and YYREEE (reference sequence). CDR3 in amino acids: CASTMGAGQETQYF. DNA of the CDR3: TGTGCCAGCACCATGGGGGCAGGACAAGAGACCCAGTACTTC.

This clone was counted between two and nine times. The chain joins TRBV7-9 to TRBJ2-7, with 9 bases lining up with TRBD2. From germline, CDR1 is SEHNR and CDR2 FQNEAQ (reference sequence). V lost 4 bases, J lost 0 bases, and 4 bases stayed unmatched. This CDR3 has 15 amino acids. This CDR3 reads CASSSASGASYEQYF. In nucleotides, the CDR3 is TGTGCCAGCAGCTCTGCTAGCGGGGCCTCCTACGAGCAGTACTTC. The whole variable domain, filled in from reference TRBV7-9 and TRBJ2-7, reads DTGVSQNPRHKITKRGQNVTFRCDPISEHNRLYWYRQTLGQGPEFLTYFQNEAQLEKSRLLSDRFSAERPKGSFSTLEIQRTEQGDSAMYLCASSSASGASYEQYFGPGTRLTVT.

A few counts support this clone. This chain links TRBV10-3 with TRBJ1-2; D gene unclear. Trimming took off 0 bases at V and 14 bases at J, with 10 bases between the two ends. CDR1 and CDR2 from the germline V gene are ENHRY and SYGVKD. The CDR3 extends over 11 amino acids. CDR3 protein: CAISESGQETF. In DNA form, the CDR3 reads TGTGCCATCAGTGAGTCTGGGCAGGAAACCTTC.

The rearrangement joins TRBV5-1 to TRBJ1-2; 9 nucleotides align to TRBD1. CDR3 length: 13 residues. Germline CDR1 is SGHRS and CDR2 is YFSETQ. With V trimmed by 3 bases and J by 8 bases, 5 bases remained unmatched. In nucleotides, the CDR3 is TGCGCCAGCAGCTGGGGACAGGGTGACGGCTACACCTTC. Translation: CASSWGQGDGYTF.

This sequence joins TRBV5-1 and TRBJ2-4, with D perhaps TRBD1 (5 bases). With 5 bases removed from V and 0 bases from J, the gap between germline ends came to 12 bases. CDR1 and CDR2 from the germline V gene are SGHRS and YFSETQ. This CDR3 is 15 amino acids long. The CDR3 spells CASSRGSLAKNIQYF. The CDR3 DNA follows: TGCGCCAGCAGTAGGGGAAGTCTAGCCAAAAACATTCAGTACTTC.

The J gene is TRBJ1-5, the V gene TRBV10-2; 11 bases agree with TRBD1. The CDR3 totals 15 residues. In germline, CDR1 is WSHSY, CDR2 SAAADI. J lost 5 bases, V lost 5 bases, and 5 bases had no gene match. The CDR3 loop reads CASSPDRGRDQPQHF. CDR3 DNA sequence: TGCGCCAGCAGTCCGGACAGGGGGCGAGATCAGCCCCAGCATTTT.

The CDR3 nucleotides read TGTGCCAGCAGTGTTGACAGGGAATTGTATCAGCCCCAGCATTTT. It translates to CASSVDRELYQPQHF. This chain connects TRBV6-1 to TRBJ1-5; 7 bases line up with TRBD1. Looked up from germline, CDR1 is MNHNS and CDR2 is SASEGT. The CDR3 sequence is 15 residues long. J lost 5 bases, V lost 4 bases, and 8 bases had no gene match.

The chain recombines TRBV7-3 with TRBJ1-1; a weak D match, TRBD1 (5 bases). Germline V gene lookup returns CDR1 SGHTA and CDR2 FQGTGA. The V gene lost 1 base and the J gene lost 4 bases, with 10 bases spanning the gap. CDR3 length equals 14 residues. DNA for the CDR3: TGTGCCAGCAGCTTAAATAGGGGCTCCACTGAAGCTTTCTTT. It translates to CASSLNRGSTEAFF.

This clone was observed a handful of times. V gene TRBV6-6 combines with J gene TRBJ1-6, with D uncertain. Germline CDR1 is MNHNY and CDR2 is SVGAGI (reference sequence). The CDR3 is made up of 14 amino acids. The V gene lost 3 bases and the J gene lost 5 bases, with 8 bases spanning the gap. CDR3 sequence reads: CASSYRQDNSPLHF. For the CDR3, the DNA is TGTGCCAGCAGTTATCGCCAGGATAATTCACCCCTCCACTTT.

The chain is built from TRBV28 and TRBJ2-2; D gene unclear. V was clipped by 6 bases and J by 0 bases, with 11 bases between them. Germline values: CDR1 MDHEN, CDR2 SYDVKM. The CDR3 totals 15 residues. The CDR3 protein is CASSRDNANTGELFF. The DNA for the CDR3 is TGTGCCAGCAGCAGAGACAACGCGAACACCGGGGAGCTGTTTTTT.

The chain uses TRBV28 and TRBJ2-5; 7 positions match TRBD1. Unmatched junction bases numbered 4, after V lost 4 bases and J lost 2 bases. CDR3 length: 14 amino acids. CDR1 and CDR2 from the germline V gene are MDHEN and SYDVKM. The CDR3 coding sequence is TGTGCCAGCAGTTCAGGGGGTTCACAAGAGACCCAGTACTTC. Translation gives CASSSGGSQETQYF.

The V call is TRBV18, the J call TRBJ2-2; 7 bases map to TRBD2. V trimming: 6 bases; J trimming: 1 base; junction bases outside the gene matches: 11. This CDR3 contains 17 residues. CDR1 KGHSH and CDR2 LQKENI come from the germline V gene. In DNA, the CDR3 is TGTGCCAGCTCCTTGGCGTCGGGAGGCGGGAACACCGGGGAGCTGTTTTTT. Translated: CASSLASGGGNTGELFF.

The chain carries TRBV18 and TRBJ1-5; D remains unclear. V was pared by 4 bases and J by 5 bases, with 9 bases between. Per germline, CDR1 KGHSH and CDR2 LQKENI. This CDR3 is built from 13 residues. CDR3 protein: CASSLKLDQPQHF. DNA of the CDR3: TGTGCCAGCTCACTAAAGCTGGATCAGCCCCAGCATTTT.